This T cell receptor beta chain originates from a study of blood T cell repertoires in COVID-19. Study-level background: COVID-19 samples collected from the United States, Italy and Spain covered acute and convalescent phases. In each case, the material was cDNA or gDNA derived from T cells, B-cell-depleted T cells, or PBMCs.

Authors' processing steps: Amplification with reference gene primers provided the estimates of nucleated cell counts. Produced via immunoSEQ multiplex PCR; TCRdb's table is partial and in-frame only. V and J calls plus clone size are reproduced from that table; the DNA served to infer D and trimming. The table records tens of thousands of clones, around 80% of them present only once. The CDR3 sequence is 15 residues long. V lost 5 bases to trimming and J lost 0 bases, with 11 bases between them. Germline assignment: CDR1 MNHEY and CDR2 SVGEGT. Sequenced: peripheral blood. The clonotype originates from a man in his fifties with active or convalescent COVID-19. The V call is TRBV6-2 or TRBV6-3, the J call TRBJ1-5; D remains unclear. CDR3 amino acids: CASSPGLYSNQPQHF. The CDR3 DNA is TGTGCCAGCAGTCCCGGACTTTATAGCAATCAGCCCCAGCATTTT.